A selection of T cell receptor beta chains follows, all from one sample in a study of technical replicates of blood from a few donors. Assay: immunoSEQ multiplex PCR; the TCRdb copy retains only in-frame clones and omits some. The sample consists of 60,000 to 90,000 clones, 80% to 95% of them appearing once. The source material was T cells isolated from PBMCs. These TCRs come from a human donor in good health. Both conserved end residues are part of each CDR3. The D gene is left open where the match is weak. The listing skips clone size in some rows; elsewhere it reads once, few, many or a size class.

d_call,v_call,j_call,clone_size,cdr3_nt,cdr3_aa
TRBD1,TRBV10-2,TRBJ2-5,.,TGCGCCAGCAGTGAGTCTCGTACAGGGGAAGGCCAGTACTTC,CASSESRTGEGQYF
TRBD1,TRBV13,TRBJ1-1,.,TGTGCCAGCAGCCTGGGACAGGATTTCACTGAAGCTTTCTTT,CASSLGQDFTEAFF
.,TRBV6-5,TRBJ1-2,.,TGTGCCAGCAGTTACTCGCGGGGGCTCTATGGCTACACCTTC,CASSYSRGLYGYTF
TRBD2,TRBV10-3,TRBJ2-7,.,TGTGCCATCAGGGGACTAGCGGGAGAACATGAACTGTACTTC,CAIRGLAGEHELYF
.,TRBV20-1,TRBJ2-7,.,TGCAGTGCTTGTCCCGTCGACGAGCAGTACTTC,CSACPVDEQYF
TRBD2,TRBV9,TRBJ2-5,once,TGTGCCAGCAGCGACCTCTTCATTCGGGGGGGGGAGCAAGACGAGACCCAGTACTTC,CASSDLFIRGGEQDETQYF
TRBD1,TRBV7-3,TRBJ1-3,.,TGTGCCAGCAGACTTAAGGACAGGGGGCTTAATGGAAACACCATATATTTT,CASRLKDRGLNGNTIYF
.,TRBV6-6,TRBJ1-1,.,TGTGCCAGCAGTTATGAGTACACTGAAGCTTTCTTT,CASSYEYTEAFF
.,TRBV11-2,TRBJ2-7,.,TGTGCCAGCAGCCAAATACAGAGTTCCAACGAGCAGTACTTC,CASSQIQSSNEQYF
.,TRBV4-2,TRBJ1-5,.,TGTGCCAGCAGCCAAGTGAGGCAGGGATTACAGCCCCAGCATTTT,CASSQVRQGLQPQHF
TRBD1,TRBV28,TRBJ1-2,.,TGTGCCAGCAGTCGACCCGACAGGGCGGAAGGCTACACCTTC,CASSRPDRAEGYTF
.,TRBV10-3,TRBJ1-3,.,TGTGCCATCAGTGCAAGCGTCTCTGGAAACACCATATATTTT,CAISASVSGNTIYF
TRBD2,TRBV28,TRBJ2-3,.,TGTGCCACGTGCTCGCGGGCTAGCGGGGACCGCGATACGCAGTATTTT,CATCSRASGDRDTQYF
.,TRBV2,TRBJ1-1,.,TGTGCCAGCAGTGCCTTGACTATGAACACTGAAGCTTTCTTT,CASSALTMNTEAFF
.,TRBV29-1,TRBJ1-1,.,TGCAGCGTTGAAGAACAAGGAGAGCTAGCTTTCTTT,CSVEEQGELAFF
TRBD2,TRBV30,TRBJ2-7,.,TGTGCCTGGAGTGTAGGTAGCGGGAGTTACGAGCAGTACTTC,CAWSVGSGSYEQYF
TRBD1,TRBV18,TRBJ2-7,.,TGTGCCAGCTCACCAACGGGCAGACAGGGGAGCTACGAGCAGTACTTC,CASSPTGRQGSYEQYF
.,TRBV27,TRBJ1-1,.,TGTGCCAGCAGTTTGGCGACATTTAACACTGAAGCTTTCTTT,CASSLATFNTEAFF
TRBD2,TRBV30,TRBJ2-2,.,TGTGCCTGGAGTGTAGGCCCAGCGGGAGGGACCGGGGAGCTGTTTTTT,CAWSVGPAGGTGELFF
TRBD1,TRBV5-6,TRBJ2-7,.,TGTGCCAGCAGCTCACTTATATACCGGGACAGCCCCTACGAGCAGTACTTC,CASSSLIYRDSPYEQYF
TRBD1,TRBV2,TRBJ1-5,.,TGTGCCAGCAGTCTGGATGGACAGGGTAATCAGCCCCAGCATTTT,CASSLDGQGNQPQHF
.,TRBV7-6,TRBJ2-3,once,TGTGCCAGCAGCTTAGGGGCAAGTACAGATACGCAGTATTTT,CASSLGASTDTQYF
.,TRBV6-5,TRBJ1-1,once,TGTGCCAGCAGAGGGTTGCGGGTTAACACTGAAGCTTTCTTT,CASRGLRVNTEAFF
.,TRBV13,TRBJ1-4,.,TGTGCCAGCAGCCGTGGACAGTCTAATGAAAAACTGTTTTTT,CASSRGQSNEKLFF
.,TRBV23-1,TRBJ1-2,.,TGCGCCAGCAGATATCAGGGATATGGCTACACCTTC,CASRYQGYGYTF
.,TRBV11-2,TRBJ1-1,once,TGTGCCAGCAGCTTGATAAACAGCGAAGCTTTCTTT,CASSLINSEAFF